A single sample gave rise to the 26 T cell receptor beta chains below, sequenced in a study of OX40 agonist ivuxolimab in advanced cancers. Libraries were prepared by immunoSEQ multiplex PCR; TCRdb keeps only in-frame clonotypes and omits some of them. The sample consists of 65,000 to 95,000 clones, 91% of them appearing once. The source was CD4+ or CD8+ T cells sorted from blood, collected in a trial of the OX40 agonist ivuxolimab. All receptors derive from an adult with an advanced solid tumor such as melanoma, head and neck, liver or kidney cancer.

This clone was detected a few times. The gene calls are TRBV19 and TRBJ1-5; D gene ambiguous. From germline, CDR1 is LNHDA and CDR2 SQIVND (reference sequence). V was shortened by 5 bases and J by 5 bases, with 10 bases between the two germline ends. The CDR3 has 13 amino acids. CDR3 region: CASSFRADQPQHF. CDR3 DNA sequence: TGTGCCAGTAGTTTCCGAGCGGATCAGCCCCAGCATTTT.

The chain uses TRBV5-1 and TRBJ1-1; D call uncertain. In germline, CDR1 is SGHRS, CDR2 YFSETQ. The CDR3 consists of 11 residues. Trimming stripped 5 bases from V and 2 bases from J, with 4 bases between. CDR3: CASSFNTEAFF. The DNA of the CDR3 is TGCGCCAGCAGTTTCAACACTGAAGCTTTCTTT.

CDR3 nucleotides: TGTGCCAGCAGTCGGACGGTTGGAAACACCATATATTTT. Translated, it gives CASSRTVGNTIYF. This rearrangement joins TRBV6-5 to TRBJ1-3; the D is unclear. This CDR3 region has 13 residues. Germline loops: CDR1 MNHEY, CDR2 SVGAGI. V was clipped by 5 bases and J by 3 bases, with 8 bases between them.

This CDR3 reads CASSARGGSWRNTIYF. DNA for the CDR3: TGTGCCAGCAGCGCGAGGGGCGGATCGTGGAGAAACACCATATATTTT. The chain joins TRBV9 to TRBJ1-3, with D perhaps TRBD1 (5 bases). This CDR3 spans 16 amino acids. The germline CDR1 and CDR2 sequences are SGDLS and YYNGEE. V gave up 3 bases and J gave up 5 bases, with 18 bases separating them.

CDR3 DNA sequence: TGTGCCAGTAGTATATGGGGGAACATGAACACTGAAGCTTTCTTT. Encoded protein: CASSIWGNMNTEAFF. V is TRBV19 and J is TRBJ1-1; weak D call: TRBD1 (5 bases). The germline V gene has CDR1 LNHDA and CDR2 SQIVND (reference sequence). Trimming cost V 2 bases and J 0 bases, with 10 bases left between them. The CDR3 has 15 residues.

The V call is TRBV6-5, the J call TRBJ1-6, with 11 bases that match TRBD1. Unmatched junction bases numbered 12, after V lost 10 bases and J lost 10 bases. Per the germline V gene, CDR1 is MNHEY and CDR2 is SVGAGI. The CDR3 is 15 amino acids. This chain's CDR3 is CATTRTGGSGSPLHF. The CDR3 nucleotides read TGTGCCACCACAAGGACAGGGGGCTCAGGATCACCCCTCCACTTT.

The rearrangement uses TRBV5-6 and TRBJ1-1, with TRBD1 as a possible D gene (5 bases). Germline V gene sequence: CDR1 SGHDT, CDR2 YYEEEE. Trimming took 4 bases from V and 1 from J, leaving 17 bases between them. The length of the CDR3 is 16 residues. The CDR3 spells CASSQLPGTSNTEAFF. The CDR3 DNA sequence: TGTGCCAGCAGCCAGCTACCCGGGACCTCGAACACTGAAGCTTTCTTT.

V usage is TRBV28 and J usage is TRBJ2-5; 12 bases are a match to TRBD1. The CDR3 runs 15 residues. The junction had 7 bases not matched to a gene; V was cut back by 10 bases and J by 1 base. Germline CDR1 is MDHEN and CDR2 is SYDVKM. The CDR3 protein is CATGQGAGAQETQYF. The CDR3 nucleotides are TGTGCCACGGGACAGGGGGCAGGAGCCCAAGAGACCCAGTACTTC.

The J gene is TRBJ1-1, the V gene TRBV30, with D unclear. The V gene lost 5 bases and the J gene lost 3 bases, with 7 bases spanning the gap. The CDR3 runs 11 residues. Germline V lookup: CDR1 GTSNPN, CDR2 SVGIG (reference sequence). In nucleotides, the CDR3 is TGTGCCTGGTCGGGCGACACTGAAGCTTTCTTT. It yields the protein CAWSGDTEAFF.

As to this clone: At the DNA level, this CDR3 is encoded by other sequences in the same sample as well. The CDR3 DNA follows: TGCAGCGTTGGACAGGGAGGAGATACGCAGTATTTT. It translates to CSVGQGGDTQYF. This chain uses TRBV29-1 with TRBJ2-3; weak D call: TRBD1 (7 bases). From germline, CDR1 is SQVTM and CDR2 ANQGSEA. This CDR3 region has 12 residues. Between the trimmed V and J ends, which lost 4 bases and 5 bases, there was a span of 10 bases.

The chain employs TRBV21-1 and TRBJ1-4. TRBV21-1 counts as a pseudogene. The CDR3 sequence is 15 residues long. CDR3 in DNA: TGTGCCAGCAGCAAAGTCGGGGGACCTAATGAAAAACTGTTTTTT. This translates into CASSKVGGPNEKLFF.

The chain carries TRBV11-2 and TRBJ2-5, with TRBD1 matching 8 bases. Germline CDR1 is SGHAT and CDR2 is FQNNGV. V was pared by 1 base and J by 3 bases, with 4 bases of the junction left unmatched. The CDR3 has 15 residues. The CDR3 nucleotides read TGTGCCAGCAGCTTAGGACAGGGGAGCAAAGAGACCCAGTACTTC. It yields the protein CASSLGQGSKETQYF.

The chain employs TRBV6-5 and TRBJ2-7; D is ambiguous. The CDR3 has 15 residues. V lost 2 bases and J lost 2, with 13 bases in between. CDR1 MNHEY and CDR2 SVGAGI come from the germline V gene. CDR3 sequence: CASSYDRRITYEQYF. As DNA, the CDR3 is TGTGCCAGCAGTTACGATCGGCGGATTACCTACGAGCAGTACTTC.

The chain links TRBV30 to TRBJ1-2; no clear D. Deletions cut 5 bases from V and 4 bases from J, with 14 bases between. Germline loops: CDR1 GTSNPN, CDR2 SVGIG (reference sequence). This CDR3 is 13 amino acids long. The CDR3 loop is CAWEPGRAYGYTF. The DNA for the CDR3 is TGTGCCTGGGAACCCGGGAGAGCCTATGGCTACACCTTC.

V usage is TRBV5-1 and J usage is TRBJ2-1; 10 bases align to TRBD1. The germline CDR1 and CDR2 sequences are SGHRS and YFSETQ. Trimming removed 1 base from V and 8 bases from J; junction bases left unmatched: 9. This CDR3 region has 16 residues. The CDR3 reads CASSLIGDRGMDEQFF. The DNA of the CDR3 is TGCGCCAGCAGCTTGATTGGGGACAGGGGTATGGATGAGCAGTTCTTC.

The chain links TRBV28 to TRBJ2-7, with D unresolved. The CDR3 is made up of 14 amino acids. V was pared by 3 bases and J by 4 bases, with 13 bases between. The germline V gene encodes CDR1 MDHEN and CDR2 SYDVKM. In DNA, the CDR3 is TGTGCCAGCAGTTTGTTGTCCGCCTTGTACGAGCAGTACTTC. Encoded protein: CASSLLSALYEQYF.

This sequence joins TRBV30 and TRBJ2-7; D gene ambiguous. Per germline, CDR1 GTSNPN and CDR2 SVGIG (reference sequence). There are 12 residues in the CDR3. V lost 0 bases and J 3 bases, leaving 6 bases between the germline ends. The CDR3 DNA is TGTGCCTGGAGTGTTGGGGTCTACGAGCAGTACTTC. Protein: CAWSVGVYEQYF.

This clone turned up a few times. CDR3 sequence reads: CASSAGTGGHGYTF. The CDR3 DNA reads TGTGCCAGTAGTGCTGGGACAGGGGGGCATGGCTACACCTTC. This sequence joins TRBV19 and TRBJ1-2; TRBD1 matches at 11 bases. The V gene's germline CDR1 is LNHDA and CDR2 SQIVND (reference sequence). The junction had 5 bases not matched to a gene; V was cut back by 5 bases and J by 6 bases. This CDR3 spans 14 amino acids.

The CDR3 spells CASSTTTGGWAQYF. DNA of the CDR3: TGCGCCAGCAGCACCACTACAGGAGGGTGGGCGCAGTATTTT. The genes are TRBV5-1 and TRBJ2-3; a possible D gene is TRBD2 (6 bases). In germline, CDR1 is SGHRS, CDR2 YFSETQ. V lost 4 bases and J lost 10, with 19 bases in between. The CDR3 length is 14 residues.

The chain's CDR3 is CASSPPGANTGELFF. As DNA, the CDR3 is TGTGCCAGCTCACCACCGGGGGCGAACACCGGGGAGCTGTTTTTT. The chain joins TRBV18 to TRBJ2-2; D might be TRBD1 or TRBD2, each matching 5 bases. Germline-derived CDR1 and CDR2 are KGHSH and LQKENI. The V gene lost 0 bases and the J gene lost 0 bases, with 5 bases spanning the gap. The CDR3 consists of 15 residues.

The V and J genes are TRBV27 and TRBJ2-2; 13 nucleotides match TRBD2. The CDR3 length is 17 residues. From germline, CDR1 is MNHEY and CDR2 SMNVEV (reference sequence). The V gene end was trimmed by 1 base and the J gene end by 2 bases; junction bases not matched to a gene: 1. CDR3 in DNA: TGTGCCAGCAGTTTATTGGGACTAGCGGGAAACACCGGGGAGCTGTTTTTT. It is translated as CASSLLGLAGNTGELFF.

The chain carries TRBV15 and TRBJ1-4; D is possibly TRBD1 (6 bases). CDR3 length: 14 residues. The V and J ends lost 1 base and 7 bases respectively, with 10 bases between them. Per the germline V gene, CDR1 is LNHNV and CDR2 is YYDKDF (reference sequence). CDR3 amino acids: CATSRGQAAEKLFF. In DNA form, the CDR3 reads TGTGCCACCAGCAGAGGACAGGCTGCTGAAAAACTGTTTTTT.

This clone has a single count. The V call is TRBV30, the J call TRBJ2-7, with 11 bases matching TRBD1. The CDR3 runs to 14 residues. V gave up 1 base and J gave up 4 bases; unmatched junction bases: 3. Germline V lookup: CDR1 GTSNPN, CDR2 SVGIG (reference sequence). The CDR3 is CAWSGTGGGYEQYF. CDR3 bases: TGTGCCTGGAGTGGGACAGGGGGCGGGTACGAGCAGTACTTC.

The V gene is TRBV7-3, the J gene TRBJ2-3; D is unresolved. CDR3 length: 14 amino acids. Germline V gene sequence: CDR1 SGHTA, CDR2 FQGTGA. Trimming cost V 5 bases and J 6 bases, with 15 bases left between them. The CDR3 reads CASSPALSPDTQYF. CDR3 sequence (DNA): TGTGCCAGCAGCCCGGCCCTTAGTCCGGATACGCAGTATTTT. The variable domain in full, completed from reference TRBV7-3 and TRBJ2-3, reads GAGVSQTPSNKVTEKGKYVELRCDPISGHTALYWYRQSLGQGPEFLIYFQGTGAADDSGLPNDRFFAVRPEGSVSTLKIQRTERGDSAVYLCASSPALSPDTQYFGPGTRLTVL.

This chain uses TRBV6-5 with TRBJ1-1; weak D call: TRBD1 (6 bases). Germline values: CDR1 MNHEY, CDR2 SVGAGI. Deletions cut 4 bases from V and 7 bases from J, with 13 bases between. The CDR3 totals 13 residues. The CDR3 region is CASSSPGGREAFF. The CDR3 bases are TGTGCCAGCAGTTCTCCCGGGGGCCGTGAAGCTTTCTTT.

CDR3 loop: CASRGRNHTQYF. In DNA, the CDR3 is TGTGCAAGTCGAGGCAGGAACCATACGCAGTATTTT. The V gene is TRBV12-2, the J gene TRBJ2-3; the table names TRBD1, a call not compared with the DNA. TRBV12-2 is a pseudogene. The CDR3 loop spans 12 amino acids.